This T cell receptor beta chain derives from a study of beta chain features in type 1 diabetes. Comments on this clone: Antigen: not known. At one end, the junction sequence differs from germline, possibly due to a read error.

The entirety of the isolated RNA underwent reverse transcription, so expressed TCRB transcripts were sequenced. Sequencing was performed with immunoSEQ multiplex PCR; in TCRdb, only in-frame clones are kept and a portion is missing. The sample yields 350,000 or so clones, around 20% seen once. Study-wide results and limits: Patients showed naive, central memory and Treg TCRB repertoires that appeared more similar than those of healthy donors. For Type 1 diabetes patients, all four CD4+ subsets carried TCRB CDR3s that were moderately but significantly shorter.

Germline loops: CDR1 SGHRS, CDR2 YFSETQ. The CDR3 has 15 residues. The chain carries TRBV5-1 and TRBJ2-5; 9 positions agree with TRBD1. The sequence came from a woman aged 18-30 years in good health. The sequenced sample consisted of naive CD4+ T cells from blood. CDR3 DNA sequence: TGCGCCAGCAGCATAACGACAGGGGGGTTAGTGGGACTCAACTTC. Its protein is CASSITTGGLVGLNF.